This T cell receptor (beta chain) was recorded in a study of T-cell memory formation after mild COVID-19. Study details: TCR clusters were mostly donor specific.

The study, taken as a whole, reports: Researchers report contracting CD4+ clones mostly in CM and EM, with CD8+ clones in EMRA. Pre-infection memory carried some responding clones, suggesting that cross-reactive memory joined.

cDNA libraries for TCR alpha and TCR beta, carrying sample barcodes and UMIs, came from 5'RACE with constant-segment primers. Each CDR3 protein gets one entry after TCRdb re-called the 5' RACE reads with MiXCR. The sample carries 550,000 to 600,000 distinct CDR3 sequences, approximately 21% recorded once. Many counts were recorded for this clonotype. Its antigen remains unidentified. CDR3 length equals 11 residues. V gave up 9 bases and J gave up 4 bases, with 8 bases separating them. The sample taken for sequencing was PBMCs or a T cell subset sorted from them (not recorded which). This chain uses TRBV12-3 or TRBV12-4 with TRBJ2-3; D ambiguous. The sequence derives from an adult woman who had mild COVID-19 (a few samples of this study predate the infection). Cell type and time point are not known. Here the CDR3 DNA reads TGTGCCAGTGGTCCCTCAGATACGCAGTATTTT. It is translated as CASGPSDTQYF.